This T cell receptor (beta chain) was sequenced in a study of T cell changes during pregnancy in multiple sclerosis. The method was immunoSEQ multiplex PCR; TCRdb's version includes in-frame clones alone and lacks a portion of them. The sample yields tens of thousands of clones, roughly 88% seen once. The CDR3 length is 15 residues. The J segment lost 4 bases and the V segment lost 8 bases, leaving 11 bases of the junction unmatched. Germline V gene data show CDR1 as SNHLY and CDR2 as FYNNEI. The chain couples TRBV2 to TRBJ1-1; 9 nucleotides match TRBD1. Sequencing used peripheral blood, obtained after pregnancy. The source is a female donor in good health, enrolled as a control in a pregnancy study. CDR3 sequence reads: CASRGGTGTATEAFF. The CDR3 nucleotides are TGTGCCAGCCGGGGTGGGACAGGGACGGCCACTGAAGCTTTCTTT. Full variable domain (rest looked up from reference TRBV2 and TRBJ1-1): EPEVTQTPSHQVTQMGQEVILRCVPISNHLYFYWYRQILGQKVEFLVSFYNNEISEKSEIFDDQFSVERPDGSNFTLKIRSTKLEDSAMYFCASRGGTGTATEAFFGQGTRLTVV.